The clone carrying this T cell receptor (beta chain) was counted between two and nine times. The data derive from a study of T-cell reconstitution after alpha-beta-depleted transplantation in children. This CDR3 is built from 16 residues. Trimming cost V 4 bases and J 1 base, with 19 bases left between them. Germline V gives CDR1 GTSNPN, CDR2 SVGIG (reference sequence). Unique molecular identifiers were incorporated into the prepared TCRbeta library. Via MiXCR, TCRdb re-called the PCR reads, giving one row per CDR3 protein. This sample has 350,000 to 450,000 distinct CDR3 sequences, with roughly 15% found just once.

This material consisted of PBMCs, taken from the stem cell graft. The chain joins TRBV30 to TRBJ1-1; D remains unclear. This TCR was sampled from a human donor who donated a stem cell graft to a child with Fanconi anemia. The CDR3 spells CAWNYGQDRENTEAFF. CDR3 nucleotides: TGTGCCTGGAACTACGGCCAAGATCGGGAGAACACTGAAGCTTTCTTT. Variable domain in full (rest from reference TRBV30 and TRBJ1-1): SQTIHQWPATLVQPVGSPLSLECTVEGTSNPNLYWYRQAAGRGLQLLFYSVGIGQISSEVPQNLSASRPQDRQFILSSKKLLLSDSGFYLCAWNYGQDRENTEAFFGQGTRLTVV.